Each of the 23 T cell receptor beta chains below was sequenced from the same sample in a study of T cell responses to AZD1222 COVID-19 vaccine. Data came from immunoSEQ multiplex PCR; TCRdb stores just in-frame clones and leaves some out. The sample gives 180,000 or so clones, roughly 91% of which show up once; about 25% is in the top ten. The specimen comprised peripheral blood, sampled 28 days after the second AZD1222 dose. The receptor source for this set is an adult who received the AZD1222 COVID-19 vaccine.

V gene TRBV5-1 combines with J gene TRBJ2-7; no reliable D call. CDR3 length: 11 amino acids. The germline V gene encodes CDR1 SGHRS and CDR2 YFSETQ. V dropped 4 bases and J dropped 2 bases, with 4 bases sitting between them. The CDR3 coding sequence is TGCGCCAGCAGCCAAGCCTACGAGCAGTACTTC. This encodes CASSQAYEQYF.

This clone was found once. The chain employs TRBV30 and TRBJ1-3; 10 bases are shared with TRBD1. V gave up 0 bases and J gave up 9 bases; unmatched junction bases: 5. There are 14 residues in the CDR3. From germline, CDR1 is GTSNPN and CDR2 SVGIG (reference sequence). The CDR3, as DNA: TGTGCCTGGAGTGTACTAGGGACAGGGGTCACCATATATTTT. It translates to CAWSVLGTGVTIYF.

This clone was found once. This sequence joins TRBV28 and TRBJ2-7; 10 bases match TRBD2. The CDR3 runs to 14 residues. Germline values: CDR1 MDHEN, CDR2 SYDVKM. The V segment lost 6 bases and the J segment 6 bases; nucleotides outside the gene matches: 8. CDR3 residues: CASSHLAGVGEQYF. The CDR3 nucleotides read TGTGCCAGCAGCCATCTAGCGGGAGTTGGCGAGCAGTACTTC.

V and J are TRBV28 and TRBJ1-2; D ambiguous. V lost 7 bases, J lost 4 bases, and 13 bases lay in between. Germline V lookup: CDR1 MDHEN, CDR2 SYDVKM. The CDR3 has 13 amino acids. CDR3 amino acids: CASTWGGGYGYTF. Written as DNA, the CDR3 is TGTGCCAGCACCTGGGGAGGAGGCTATGGCTACACCTTC.

The chain is built from TRBV5-1 and TRBJ2-6; 8 positions agree with TRBD2. V lost 0 bases, J lost 0 bases, and 2 bases stayed unmatched. CDR3 length: 17 residues. Germline V gives CDR1 SGHRS, CDR2 YFSETQ. For the CDR3, the DNA is TGCGCCAGCAGCTTGGGAGCGGGAGACTCTGGGGCCAACGTCCTGACTTTC. This gives the protein CASSLGAGDSGANVLTF.

V gene TRBV7-6 combines with J gene TRBJ1-2; D not certain. CDR3 length equals 15 residues. The V gene lost 6 bases and the J gene lost 3 bases, with 17 bases spanning the gap. CDR1 and CDR2 from the germline V gene are SGHVS and FNYEAQ. The CDR3 coding sequence is TGTGCCAGCAGTCCAAACCCCCGGATGGACTATGGCTACACCTTC. Its translation is CASSPNPRMDYGYTF.

The chain recombines TRBV7-2 with TRBJ2-1; TRBD2 is a possible D gene (6 bases). The CDR3 is 14 residues long. V was cut by 5 bases and J by 12 bases, with 20 bases left in between. CDR1 and CDR2 from the germline V gene are SGHTA and FQGNSA. The CDR3 DNA sequence: TGTGCCAGCAGCCCGCGGGACGCCCGAGAGGGGCAGTTCTTC. Translated, it gives CASSPRDAREGQFF.

This clone has only one observation. CDR3 in DNA: TGTGCTTGGGAGTCGGGGCTCATGAACACTGAAGCTTTCTTT. It is translated as CAWESGLMNTEAFF. The chain combines TRBV30 with TRBJ1-1; possibly TRBD1 for D (5 bases). The CDR3 sequence is 14 residues long. Germline V gene data show CDR1 as GTSNPN and CDR2 as SVGIG (reference sequence).

This chain uses TRBV7-3 with TRBJ2-7; D gene unclear. The CDR3 loop spans 13 amino acids. CDR1 and CDR2 (germline): SGHTA, FQGTGA. Trimming took off 0 bases at V and 5 bases at J, with 8 bases between the two ends. As DNA, the CDR3 is TGTGCCAGCAGCTTAACCCGAGTAAACGAGCAGTACTTC. As protein: CASSLTRVNEQYF.

The V and J genes are TRBV28 and TRBJ2-7; perhaps TRBD1 as D (5 bases). The length of the CDR3 is 17 residues. Germline CDR1 MDHEN, CDR2 SYDVKM. V shed 2 bases and J shed 4 bases, with 21 bases lying between them. CDR3 bases: TGTGCCAGCAGTTTAAGTGGGGCAGGTATCGGTGCTTACGAGCAGTACTTC. This translates into CASSLSGAGIGAYEQYF. Full variable domain (outside the CDR3, taken from reference TRBV28 and TRBJ2-7): DVKVTQSSRYLVKRTGEKVFLECVQDMDHENMFWYRQDPGLGLRLIYFSYDVKMKEKGDIPEGYSVSREKKERFSLILESASTNQTSMYLCASSLSGAGIGAYEQYFGPGTRLTVT.

This clone was seen just once. At one end the junction does not follow the germline gene, possibly because of a read error. The CDR3 DNA reads TGCGCCAGCAGCCAAGACCGGACAGGGTACCGCTCCAATAATTCACCCCTCCACTTT. Its translation: CASSQDRTGYRSNNSPLHF. The chain carries TRBV4-1 and TRBJ1-6, with 8 nucleotides matching TRBD1. CDR3 length: 19 amino acids. The germline gives CDR1 MGHRA, CDR2 YSYEKL.

V and J are TRBV28 and TRBJ1-2; no reliable D call. The germline gives CDR1 MDHEN, CDR2 SYDVKM. The CDR3 is made up of 13 amino acids. Between the trimmed V and J ends, which lost 2 bases and 5 bases, there was a span of 9 bases. The chain's CDR3 is CASSLDGVYGYTF. The CDR3 DNA reads TGTGCCAGCAGTTTAGACGGAGTGTATGGCTACACCTTC.

The CDR3 DNA is TGCGCCAGCAGCTTGGGGGCTAGCGGCAGCACAGATACGCAGTATTTT. This gives the protein CASSLGASGSTDTQYF. The chain is built from TRBV5-1 and TRBJ2-3; 7 bases agree with TRBD2. Per the germline V gene, CDR1 is SGHRS and CDR2 is YFSETQ. The CDR3 covers 16 residues. With 0 bases clipped from V and 0 bases from J, the junction kept 4 bases outside the gene matches.

V is TRBV3-1 (or the pseudogene TRBV3-2) and J is TRBJ2-7, with D perhaps given as TRBD1 or TRBD2 (5 bases each). V lost 3 bases to trimming and J lost 2 bases, with 17 bases between them. The germline V gene encodes CDR1 LGHDT and CDR2 YNNKEL (reference sequence). The CDR3 spans 16 residues. CDR3 nucleotide sequence: TGTGCCAGCAGCCACAAGCCTCGGGACGGCCCCTACGAGCAGTACTTC. Translation: CASSHKPRDGPYEQYF.

The rearrangement uses TRBV12-3 or TRBV12-4 and TRBJ1-4; D gene ambiguous. V was trimmed by 5 bases and J by 4 bases, leaving 8 bases between them. This CDR3 region has 13 residues. CDR3 nucleotide sequence: TGTGCCAGCAGTGCGAGAAATAATGAAAAACTGTTTTTT. Amino acids: CASSARNNEKLFF.

V is TRBV7-2 and J is TRBJ2-1; the D gene is possibly TRBD1 (5 bases). Germline V CDR1 and CDR2: SGHTA, FQGNSA. With 1 base removed from V and 4 bases from J, the gap between germline ends came to 11 bases. The CDR3 contains 15 residues. The chain's CDR3 is CASSLGQGIYNEQFF. CDR3 coding DNA: TGTGCCAGCAGCTTAGGGCAGGGAATTTACAATGAGCAGTTCTTC. The variable domain in full, with the rest retrieved from reference TRBV7-2 and TRBJ2-1, is GAGVSQSPSNKVTEKGKDVELRCDPISGHTALYWYRQSLGQGLEFLIYFQGNSAPDKSGLPSDRFSAERTGGSVSTLTIQRTQQEDSAVYLCASSLGQGIYNEQFFGPGTRLTVL.

V and J are TRBV6-1 and TRBJ2-7, with TRBD1 identical over 9 bases. The CDR3 runs 15 residues. V gave up 2 bases and J gave up 3 bases; unmatched junction bases: 5. Germline loops: CDR1 MNHNS, CDR2 SASEGT. The CDR3 sequence is CASSEPGTGHYEQYF. The CDR3 DNA is TGTGCCAGCAGTGAACCAGGGACAGGGCACTACGAGCAGTACTTC.

This chain links TRBV6-6 with TRBJ2-7, with D perhaps being TRBD1 or TRBD2 (6 bases each). This CDR3 comprises 14 residues. CDR1 MNHNY and CDR2 SVGAGI come from the germline V gene (reference sequence). Between the trimmed V and J ends, which lost 0 bases and 4 bases, there was a span of 10 bases. The CDR3 is CASSYSSGAYEQYF. CDR3 DNA: TGTGCCAGCAGTTACTCTTCGGGGGCTTACGAGCAGTACTTC.

V usage is TRBV12-3 or TRBV12-4 and J usage is TRBJ1-2; perhaps TRBD1 as D (6 bases). V gave up 6 bases and J gave up 8 bases, with 16 bases separating them. CDR3 length equals 13 residues. CDR3 sequence: CASSPDGGGGYTF. The CDR3 DNA reads TGTGCCAGCAGCCCGGACGGCGGGGGCGGCTACACCTTC.

The chain carries TRBV10-2 and TRBJ2-1; tentatively, D is TRBD2 (7 bases). Germline V CDR1 and CDR2: WSHSY, SAAADI. The CDR3 loop spans 14 amino acids. Trimming stripped 6 bases from V and 2 bases from J, with 11 bases between. The CDR3 coding sequence is TGCGCCAGCAGAGGGGGGGAGGCCTACAATGAGCAGTTCTTC. This sequence encodes CASRGGEAYNEQFF.

This chain connects TRBV27 to TRBJ2-1; D possibly corresponds to TRBD1 (6 bases). The CDR3 is 15 amino acids. Trimming cost V 3 bases and J 5 bases, with 14 bases left between them. The germline V gene has CDR1 MNHEY and CDR2 SMNVEV (reference sequence). The CDR3 region has the DNA TGTGCCAGCAGTTTGGACAGCGACTTCAACAATGAGCAGTTCTTC. It specifies CASSLDSDFNNEQFF.

V gene TRBV7-9 combines with J gene TRBJ2-7; D not certain. Germline-derived CDR1 and CDR2 are SEHNR and FQNEAQ (reference sequence). The CDR3 is 13 residues long. V dropped 1 base and J dropped 4 bases, with 8 bases sitting between them. CDR3 loop: CASSLVPAYEQYF. As DNA, the CDR3 is TGTGCCAGCAGCTTAGTGCCTGCTTACGAGCAGTACTTC.

The chain uses TRBV6-1 and TRBJ2-5; the D is unclear. This CDR3 is built from 15 residues. The germline gives CDR1 MNHNS, CDR2 SASEGT. Between the trimmed V and J ends, which lost 1 base and 2 bases, there was a span of 11 bases. CDR3 sequence: CASSEGQLLQETQYF. The DNA of the CDR3 is TGTGCCAGCAGTGAAGGTCAACTATTACAAGAGACCCAGTACTTC.